What follows are 7 T cell receptor beta chains derived from one specimen sequenced in a study of lymphopenia after photon versus proton radiotherapy. Using immunoSEQ multiplex PCR, the repertoire was profiled, and TCRdb retains in-frame clones only, with some absent. The table records about 160,000 clones, approximately 86% of them present only once. The starting material was peripheral blood, obtained from a patient treated with photon-based radiotherapy. The receptors come from a man in his forties or fifties with gastric cancer.

The chain couples TRBV2 to TRBJ1-4; no definite D call. This CDR3 has 14 amino acids. Germline lookup yields CDR1 SNHLY and CDR2 FYNNEI. The V end was cut by 5 bases, the J end by 6 bases, with 13 bases between. Here the CDR3 DNA reads TGTGCCAGCAGTCCGGACGGTCGCTATGAAAAACTGTTTTTT. This translates into CASSPDGRYEKLFF. Full variable domain (remainder filled in from reference TRBV2 and TRBJ1-4): EPEVTQTPSHQVTQMGQEVILRCVPISNHLYFYWYRQILGQKVEFLVSFYNNEISEKSEIFDDQFSVERPDGSNFTLKIRSTKLEDSAMYFCASSPDGRYEKLFFGSGTQLSVL.

The genes are TRBV7-9 and TRBJ2-1; TRBD2 matches at 7 bases. The V and J ends lost 4 bases and 1 base, in that order; junction bases with no gene match: 10. The CDR3 consists of 17 residues. Germline values: CDR1 SEHNR, CDR2 FQNEAQ (reference sequence). The CDR3 loop is CASSSRFGGGSYNEQFF. CDR3 nucleotide sequence: TGTGCCAGCAGCTCCAGGTTCGGCGGGGGATCCTACAATGAGCAGTTCTTC.

The chain combines TRBV7-9 with TRBJ2-5; perhaps TRBD2 as D (6 bases). CDR3 length: 15 amino acids. CDR1 SEHNR and CDR2 FQNEAQ come from the germline V gene (reference sequence). Trimming stripped 3 bases from V and 5 bases from J, with 16 bases between. The chain's CDR3 is CASSFYKRAGETQYF. As DNA, the CDR3 is TGTGCCAGCAGCTTTTACAAGCGGGCGGGGGAGACCCAGTACTTC.

This clone showed up just once. The rearrangement joins TRBV25-1 to TRBJ2-6; TRBD1 agrees at 9 bases. Trimming cost V 6 bases and J 0 bases; bases outside gene matches: 9. This CDR3 region has 18 residues. Looked up from germline, CDR1 is MGHDK and CDR2 is SYGVNS. This chain's CDR3 is CASSPGTGWPSGANVLTF. The DNA for the CDR3 is TGTGCCAGCAGCCCTGGGACAGGGTGGCCCTCTGGGGCCAACGTCCTGACTTTC.

This clone was seen once. This chain connects TRBV29-1 to TRBJ1-3; D is uncertain. Germline V gene sequence: CDR1 SQVTM, CDR2 ANQGSEA. This CDR3 spans 13 amino acids. The ends were cut back, 4 bases at V and 0 bases at J, with 7 bases in the middle. The CDR3 coding sequence is TGCAGCGTTGTTCTCCTCTCTGGAAACACCATATATTTT. Its protein product is CSVVLLSGNTIYF.

This chain connects TRBV30 to TRBJ1-4; D perhaps matches TRBD1 (6 bases). The CDR3 contains 14 residues. Per the germline V gene, CDR1 is GTSNPN and CDR2 is SVGIG (reference sequence). Trimming left V 1 base short and J 11 bases short, with 17 bases between. CDR3 DNA: TGTGCCTGGAGTGGATGGACAGTGGGAGAGAAACTGTTTTTT. This gives the protein CAWSGWTVGEKLFF.

This clone was detected a few times. This chain connects TRBV28 to TRBJ1-3; possibly TRBD1 for D (5 bases). The CDR3 has 15 residues. CDR1 MDHEN and CDR2 SYDVKM come from the germline V gene. With 7 bases removed from V and 8 bases from J, the gap between germline ends came to 21 bases. The CDR3 DNA sequence: TGTGCCAGCAATGCCCCGGGGACTCCCTGGGACACCATATATTTT. Protein: CASNAPGTPWDTIYF.